Listed below are T cell receptor beta chains from one sample, sequenced in a study of siplizumab effects on memory and regulatory T cells. Clones were sequenced by immunoSEQ multiplex PCR, and TCRdb holds only the in-frame ones, with some missing. Among about 94,000 clones, 90% to 95% were seen once, and the ten largest hold 0.3%. The sequenced sample consisted of non-Treg CD4+ T cells sorted from blood. The receptor source for this set is a human donor in good health. Both conserved end residues are part of each CDR3. The order of the fields is J gene, V gene, CDR3 length, D gene, clone size, CDR3 protein, CDR3 DNA. D genes are given only for firm matches. Where a row states a size, it is once, few, many or the class of an expanded clone; other rows omit it.

j_call: TRBJ1-1; v_call: TRBV5-1; cdr3_length: 15; d_call: -; clone_size: -; cdr3_aa: CASSVDQLQGTEAFF; cdr3_nt: TGCGCCAGCAGCGTGGACCAACTACAGGGAACTGAAGCTTTCTTT
j_call: TRBJ2-6; v_call: TRBV4-3; cdr3_length: 15; d_call: -; clone_size: -; cdr3_aa: CASSQASSGANVLTF; cdr3_nt: TGCGCCAGCAGCCAAGCTAGCTCTGGGGCCAACGTCCTGACTTTC
j_call: TRBJ2-2; v_call: TRBV19; cdr3_length: 13; d_call: -; clone_size: -; cdr3_aa: CASSIDGVGELFF; cdr3_nt: TGTGCCAGTAGTATTGACGGGGTCGGGGAGCTGTTTTTT
j_call: TRBJ2-7; v_call: TRBV5-8; cdr3_length: 14; d_call: TRBD2; clone_size: -; cdr3_aa: CASSFSGRGDEQYF; cdr3_nt: TGTGCCAGCAGCTTTAGCGGGAGGGGGGACGAGCAGTACTTC
j_call: TRBJ1-1; v_call: TRBV11-3; cdr3_length: 16; d_call: TRBD1; clone_size: -; cdr3_aa: CASRKYKGTGYTEAFF; cdr3_nt: TGTGCCAGCAGAAAATACAAAGGGACAGGATACACTGAAGCTTTCTTT
j_call: TRBJ1-3; v_call: TRBV4-1; cdr3_length: 15; d_call: TRBD1; clone_size: -; cdr3_aa: CASSRDRGGGNTIYF; cdr3_nt: TGCGCCAGCAGCCGCGACAGGGGCGGTGGAAACACCATATATTTT
j_call: TRBJ1-2; v_call: TRBV14; cdr3_length: 12; d_call: TRBD1; clone_size: -; cdr3_aa: CASSDRGGGYTF; cdr3_nt: TGTGCCAGCAGCGACAGGGGTGGGGGCTACACCTTC
j_call: TRBJ1-2; v_call: TRBV6-5; cdr3_length: 12; d_call: TRBD1; clone_size: -; cdr3_aa: CASRRTGDGYTF; cdr3_nt: TGTGCCAGCAGGAGAACAGGGGATGGCTACACCTTC
j_call: TRBJ1-5; v_call: TRBV2; cdr3_length: 13; d_call: TRBD1; clone_size: -; cdr3_aa: CATGTDSNQPQHF; cdr3_nt: TGTGCCACCGGGACAGATAGCAATCAGCCCCAGCATTTT
j_call: TRBJ2-7; v_call: TRBV7-6; cdr3_length: 15; d_call: -; clone_size: -; cdr3_aa: CASSSPAGIVNEQYF; cdr3_nt: TGTGCCAGCAGCTCACCGGCAGGGATCGTCAACGAGCAGTACTTC
j_call: TRBJ1-6; v_call: TRBV7-9; cdr3_length: 15; d_call: -; clone_size: -; cdr3_aa: CASSLGWQGGSPLHF; cdr3_nt: TGTGCCAGCAGCTTAGGGTGGCAGGGAGGTTCACCCCTCCACTTT
j_call: TRBJ2-5; v_call: TRBV7-9; cdr3_length: 15; d_call: -; clone_size: -; cdr3_aa: CASSPLSGAGYTQYF; cdr3_nt: TGTGCCAGCAGCCCCCTATCTGGGGCAGGGTATACCCAGTACTTC
j_call: TRBJ1-6; v_call: TRBV4-1; cdr3_length: 12; d_call: -; clone_size: -; cdr3_aa: CASSRTGSPLHF; cdr3_nt: TGCGCCAGCAGCAGGACCGGGTCACCCCTCCACTTT
j_call: TRBJ1-2; v_call: TRBV19; cdr3_length: 13; d_call: -; clone_size: -; cdr3_aa: CASRGSSNYGYTF; cdr3_nt: TGTGCCTCCAGAGGGAGTTCTAACTATGGCTACACCTTC
j_call: TRBJ2-7; v_call: TRBV5-6; cdr3_length: 18; d_call: -; clone_size: -; cdr3_aa: CASSLRWLAPRHSYEQYF; cdr3_nt: TGTGCCAGCAGCTTGCGATGGCTAGCGCCCAGGCACTCCTACGAGCAGTACTTC
j_call: TRBJ1-2; v_call: TRBV10-3; cdr3_length: 15; d_call: -; clone_size: -; cdr3_aa: CAISESPGYNYGYTF; cdr3_nt: TGTGCCATCAGTGAGTCCCCAGGGTATAACTATGGCTACACCTTC
j_call: TRBJ1-2; v_call: TRBV5-4; cdr3_length: 13; d_call: -; clone_size: -; cdr3_aa: CASSFPGIYGYTF; cdr3_nt: TGTGCCAGCAGCTTTCCGGGGATCTATGGCTACACCTTC
j_call: TRBJ2-4; v_call: TRBV7-9; cdr3_length: 15; d_call: TRBD1; clone_size: -; cdr3_aa: CASSDRTGLGNIQYF; cdr3_nt: TGTGCCAGCAGCGACCGGACAGGCCTCGGAAACATTCAGTACTTC
j_call: TRBJ2-7; v_call: TRBV11-1; cdr3_length: 13; d_call: -; clone_size: -; cdr3_aa: CASSLQGSYEQYF; cdr3_nt: TGTGCCAGCAGCCTACAGGGCTCCTACGAGCAGTACTTC
j_call: TRBJ1-5; v_call: TRBV11-3; cdr3_length: 13; d_call: -; clone_size: few; cdr3_aa: CASSSGMNQPQHF; cdr3_nt: TGTGCCAGCAGCTCAGGGATGAATCAGCCCCAGCATTTT
j_call: TRBJ1-2; v_call: TRBV30; cdr3_length: 12; d_call: -; clone_size: -; cdr3_aa: CAWSREFAGYTF; cdr3_nt: TGTGCCTGGAGCCGGGAGTTCGCTGGCTACACCTTC
j_call: TRBJ1-6; v_call: TRBV10-3; cdr3_length: 15; d_call: TRBD1; clone_size: once; cdr3_aa: CAIRGDRGGNSPLHF; cdr3_nt: TGTGCCATCAGAGGGGACAGGGGAGGGAATTCACCCCTCCACTTT
j_call: TRBJ2-5; v_call: TRBV6-5; cdr3_length: 14; d_call: TRBD1; clone_size: -; cdr3_aa: CASKLQGARGAQYF; cdr3_nt: TGTGCCAGCAAACTCCAGGGGGCCAGGGGGGCCCAGTACTTC
j_call: TRBJ2-3; v_call: TRBV19; cdr3_length: 14; d_call: -; clone_size: -; cdr3_aa: CASSIRTGTDTQYF; cdr3_nt: TGTGCCAGTAGTATAAGGACTGGGACAGATACGCAGTATTTT
j_call: TRBJ2-1; v_call: TRBV5-6; cdr3_length: 13; d_call: -; clone_size: few; cdr3_aa: CASSLGQGNEQFF; cdr3_nt: TGTGCCAGCAGCTTAGGGCAGGGCAATGAGCAGTTCTTC
j_call: TRBJ2-7; v_call: TRBV9; cdr3_length: 15; d_call: -; clone_size: -; cdr3_aa: CASSVGEGATTRQYF; cdr3_nt: TGTGCCAGCAGCGTAGGTGAAGGCGCTACTACGAGGCAGTACTTC
j_call: TRBJ2-6; v_call: TRBV21-1; cdr3_length: 18; d_call: -; clone_size: -; cdr3_aa: CASSTPDREVRGANVLTF; cdr3_nt: TGTGCCAGCAGCACTCCGGACAGGGAGGTGAGGGGGGCCAACGTCCTGACTTTC
j_call: TRBJ1-6; v_call: TRBV5-1; cdr3_length: 16; d_call: -; clone_size: -; cdr3_aa: CASSRGRSSYNSPLHF; cdr3_nt: TGCGCCAGCAGCAGGGGAAGGAGCTCCTATAATTCACCCCTCCACTTT
j_call: TRBJ2-3; v_call: TRBV5-1; cdr3_length: 15; d_call: TRBD1; clone_size: -; cdr3_aa: CASSSRQGNFDTQYF; cdr3_nt: TGCGCCAGCAGCTCAAGACAGGGGAACTTCGATACGCAGTATTTT
j_call: TRBJ2-7; v_call: TRBV18; cdr3_length: 15; d_call: TRBD2; clone_size: -; cdr3_aa: CASNRDPGTTYEQYF; cdr3_nt: TGTGCCAGCAACCGCGATCCCGGGACTACCTACGAGCAGTACTTC
j_call: TRBJ1-2; v_call: TRBV30; cdr3_length: 13; d_call: -; clone_size: -; cdr3_aa: CAWSIRGIGRYTF; cdr3_nt: TGTGCCTGGAGTATCCGGGGTATTGGTCGCTACACCTTC
j_call: TRBJ1-1; v_call: TRBV6-5; cdr3_length: 14; d_call: -; clone_size: -; cdr3_aa: CASRPGGGITEAFF; cdr3_nt: TGTGCCAGCAGGCCTGGGGGGGGCATAACTGAAGCTTTCTTT
j_call: TRBJ2-3; v_call: TRBV4-1; cdr3_length: 14; d_call: -; clone_size: -; cdr3_aa: CASSQTPGTDTQYF; cdr3_nt: TGCGCCAGCAGCCAAACTCCAGGGACAGATACGCAGTATTTT
j_call: TRBJ1-1; v_call: TRBV5-1; cdr3_length: 15; d_call: -; clone_size: -; cdr3_aa: CASSLGGLGQVEAFF; cdr3_nt: TGCGCCAGCAGCTTGGGTGGCCTGGGGCAGGTCGAAGCTTTCTTT
j_call: TRBJ2-5; v_call: TRBV6-5; cdr3_length: 15; d_call: TRBD1; clone_size: -; cdr3_aa: CASSYTGQGGETQYF; cdr3_nt: TGTGCCAGCAGTTACACCGGACAGGGGGGAGAGACCCAGTACTTC
j_call: TRBJ2-7; v_call: TRBV11-1; cdr3_length: 14; d_call: -; clone_size: -; cdr3_aa: CASSSQGAPYEQYF; cdr3_nt: TGTGCCAGCAGCTCGCAGGGCGCCCCTTACGAGCAGTACTTC
j_call: TRBJ1-2; v_call: TRBV2; cdr3_length: 14; d_call: TRBD1; clone_size: -; cdr3_aa: CASKGDRGHHGYTF; cdr3_nt: TGTGCCAGCAAGGGGGACAGGGGGCACCATGGCTACACCTTC
j_call: TRBJ1-2; v_call: TRBV5-6; cdr3_length: 14; d_call: -; clone_size: -; cdr3_aa: CASSSGQLTYGYTF; cdr3_nt: TGTGCCAGCAGCTCTGGACAGCTAACCTATGGCTACACCTTC
j_call: TRBJ2-5; v_call: TRBV11-1; cdr3_length: 15; d_call: -; clone_size: few; cdr3_aa: CASSLGQLTQETQYF; cdr3_nt: TGTGCCAGCAGCTTAGGGCAGCTAACGCAAGAGACCCAGTACTTC
j_call: TRBJ2-3; v_call: TRBV4-1; cdr3_length: 14; d_call: TRBD1; clone_size: -; cdr3_aa: CASTVGQGTDTQYF; cdr3_nt: TGCGCCAGCACCGTAGGACAGGGCACAGATACGCAGTATTTT
j_call: TRBJ1-6; v_call: TRBV5-4; cdr3_length: 12; d_call: -; clone_size: few; cdr3_aa: CASSLDNSPLHF; cdr3_nt: TGTGCCAGCAGCTTGGATAATTCACCCCTCCACTTT
j_call: TRBJ2-1; v_call: TRBV7-3; cdr3_length: 15; d_call: TRBD2; clone_size: once; cdr3_aa: CASSLGTSGINEQFF; cdr3_nt: TGTGCCAGCAGCTTAGGGACTAGCGGGATCAATGAGCAGTTCTTC
j_call: TRBJ2-5; v_call: TRBV15; cdr3_length: 16; d_call: -; clone_size: -; cdr3_aa: CATSRGDIGISETQYF; cdr3_nt: TGTGCCACCAGCAGAGGGGACATAGGAATCTCAGAGACCCAGTACTTC
j_call: TRBJ2-5; v_call: TRBV5-1; cdr3_length: 15; d_call: TRBD1; clone_size: -; cdr3_aa: CASSSGTVVQETQYF; cdr3_nt: TGCGCCAGCAGCTCAGGGACAGTGGTTCAAGAGACCCAGTACTTC
j_call: TRBJ2-7; v_call: TRBV10-3; cdr3_length: 16; d_call: -; clone_size: -; cdr3_aa: CAISGALKRTPWEQYF; cdr3_nt: TGTGCCATCAGTGGGGCACTTAAGCGGACTCCGTGGGAGCAGTACTTC
j_call: TRBJ2-1; v_call: TRBV14; cdr3_length: 15; d_call: -; clone_size: -; cdr3_aa: CASSQGSQVYNEQFF; cdr3_nt: TGTGCCAGCAGCCAAGGAAGCCAGGTATACAATGAGCAGTTCTTC
j_call: TRBJ1-2; v_call: TRBV28; cdr3_length: 13; d_call: -; clone_size: -; cdr3_aa: CASSLRGNYGYTF; cdr3_nt: TGTGCCAGCAGTTTACGGGGGAACTATGGCTACACCTTC
j_call: TRBJ2-5; v_call: TRBV29-1; cdr3_length: 10; d_call: -; clone_size: -; cdr3_aa: CSAVYQTQYF; cdr3_nt: TGCAGCGCGGTTTACCAGACCCAGTACTTC
j_call: TRBJ2-7; v_call: TRBV11-2; cdr3_length: 16; d_call: -; clone_size: -; cdr3_aa: CASSSVWGTGQKEQYF; cdr3_nt: TGTGCCAGCAGCTCGGTTTGGGGGACCGGCCAAAAGGAGCAGTACTTC
j_call: TRBJ2-3; v_call: TRBV14; cdr3_length: 17; d_call: -; clone_size: -; cdr3_aa: CASSQDRRPGGGDTQYF; cdr3_nt: TGTGCCAGCAGCCAAGACCGTCGCCCTGGCGGAGGAGATACGCAGTATTTT
j_call: TRBJ1-2; v_call: TRBV7-8; cdr3_length: 13; d_call: -; clone_size: -; cdr3_aa: CASSLARGGGYTF; cdr3_nt: TGTGCCAGCAGCTTAGCGCGGGGAGGTGGCTACACCTTC
j_call: TRBJ2-7; v_call: TRBV9; cdr3_length: 13; d_call: -; clone_size: -; cdr3_aa: CASSVAVSFEQYF; cdr3_nt: TGTGCCAGCAGCGTAGCTGTGAGCTTTGAGCAGTACTTC
j_call: TRBJ2-5; v_call: TRBV6-5; cdr3_length: 14; d_call: TRBD1; clone_size: -; cdr3_aa: CASSPTGGFETQYF; cdr3_nt: TGTGCCAGCAGTCCGACAGGGGGCTTTGAGACCCAGTACTTC
j_call: TRBJ1-1; v_call: TRBV30; cdr3_length: 13; d_call: TRBD1; clone_size: few; cdr3_aa: CAWMTGIIAEAFF; cdr3_nt: TGTGCCTGGATGACAGGGATTATAGCTGAAGCTTTCTTT
j_call: TRBJ2-3; v_call: TRBV2; cdr3_length: 13; d_call: -; clone_size: -; cdr3_aa: CASSETGADTQYF; cdr3_nt: TGTGCCAGCAGCGAGACAGGCGCAGATACGCAGTATTTT
j_call: TRBJ1-4; v_call: TRBV18; cdr3_length: 15; d_call: -; clone_size: -; cdr3_aa: CASSPSSERGEKLFF; cdr3_nt: TGTGCCAGCTCACCATCTTCCGAAAGGGGTGAAAAACTGTTTTTT
j_call: TRBJ1-3; v_call: TRBV5-1; cdr3_length: 18; d_call: -; clone_size: -; cdr3_aa: CASSLVSRGRLSGNTIYF; cdr3_nt: TGCGCCAGCAGCTTGGTTTCTCGGGGACGGCTCTCTGGAAACACCATATATTTT
j_call: TRBJ1-3; v_call: TRBV30; cdr3_length: 13; d_call: TRBD1; clone_size: -; cdr3_aa: CASTGDPGNTIYF; cdr3_nt: TGTGCCTCGACAGGGGATCCTGGAAACACCATATATTTT
j_call: TRBJ2-4; v_call: TRBV7-2; cdr3_length: 17; d_call: -; clone_size: once; cdr3_aa: CASSPNLGGIAKNIQYF; cdr3_nt: TGTGCCAGCAGCCCGAATCTAGGGGGGATAGCCAAAAACATTCAGTACTTC